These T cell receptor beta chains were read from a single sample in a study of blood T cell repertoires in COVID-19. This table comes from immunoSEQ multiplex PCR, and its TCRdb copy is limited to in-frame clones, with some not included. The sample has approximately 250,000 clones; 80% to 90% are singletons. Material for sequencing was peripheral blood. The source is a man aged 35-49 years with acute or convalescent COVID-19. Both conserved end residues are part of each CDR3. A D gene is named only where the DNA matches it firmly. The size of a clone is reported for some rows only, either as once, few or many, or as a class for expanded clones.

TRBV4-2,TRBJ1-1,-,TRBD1,CASSQGGDRRNTEAFF,TGTGCCAGCAGCCAAGGAGGGGACAGAAGGAACACTGAAGCTTTCTTT
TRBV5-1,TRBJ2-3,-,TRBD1,CASSWGQGAGTDTQYF,TGCGCCAGCAGCTGGGGACAGGGTGCCGGCACAGATACGCAGTATTTT
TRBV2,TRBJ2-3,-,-,CASSELGGRTDTQYF,TGTGCCAGCAGTGAATTGGGGGGACGGACAGATACGCAGTATTTT
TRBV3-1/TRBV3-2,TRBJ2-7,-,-,CASSHRDEQYF,TGTGCCAGCAGCCATCGGGACGAGCAGTACTTC
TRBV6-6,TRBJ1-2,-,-,CASSRLGGDGYTF,TGTGCCAGCTCCCGTCTAGGCGGGGACGGCTACACCTTC
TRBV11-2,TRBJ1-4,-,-,CASRHGEKLFF,TGTGCCAGTAGACATGGTGAAAAACTGTTTTTT
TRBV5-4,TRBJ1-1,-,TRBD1,CASSFTGGRTEAFF,TGTGCCAGCAGCTTCACAGGGGGTAGGACTGAAGCTTTCTTT
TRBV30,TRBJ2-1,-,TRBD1,CAWSPGTGHGEQFF,TGTGCCTGGAGCCCCGGGACAGGGCATGGTGAGCAGTTCTTC
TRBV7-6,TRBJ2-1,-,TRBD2,CASSARLSGGFYNEQFF,TGTGCCAGCAGCGCCCGACTTAGCGGGGGGTTCTACAATGAGCAGTTCTTC
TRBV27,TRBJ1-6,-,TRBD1,CASSLTGQGYNSPLHF,TGTGCCAGCAGTTTAACGGGACAGGGTTATAATTCACCCCTCCACTTT
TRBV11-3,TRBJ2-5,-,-,CASILTGLETQYF,TGTGCCAGCATCCTAACAGGGTTGGAGACCCAGTACTTC
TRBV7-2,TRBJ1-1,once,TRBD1,CASSLQGAMNTEAFF,TGTGCCAGCAGCCTGCAGGGGGCTATGAACACTGAAGCTTTCTTT
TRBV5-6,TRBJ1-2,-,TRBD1,CASSVPGGAYGYTF,TGTGCCAGCAGCGTTCCAGGGGGCGCTTATGGCTACACCTTC
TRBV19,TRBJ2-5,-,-,CASSIDKGTGSQYF,TGTGCCAGTAGTATAGATAAGGGAACGGGGTCCCAGTACTTC
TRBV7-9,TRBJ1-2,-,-,CASSPRGGAFGVGYTF,TGTGCCAGCAGCCCTAGAGGAGGGGCCTTTGGGGTTGGCTACACCTTC
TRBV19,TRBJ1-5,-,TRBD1,CASSIPTLQGALNQPQHF,TGTGCCAGTAGTATACCCACGCTACAGGGGGCCCTCAATCAGCCCCAGCATTTT
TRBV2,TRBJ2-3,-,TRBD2,CASSRRDRGEDTQYF,TGTGCCAGCAGCCGCCGGGACCGGGGGGAAGATACGCAGTATTTT
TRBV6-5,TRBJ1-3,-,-,CASTLSGAGNTIYF,TGTGCCAGCACTCTTTCGGGTGCCGGAAACACCATATATTTT
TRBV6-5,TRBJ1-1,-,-,CASSYSPRNTEAFF,TGTGCCAGCAGTTACTCTCCCAGGAACACTGAAGCTTTCTTT
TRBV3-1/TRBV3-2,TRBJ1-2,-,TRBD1,CASSHRTGLDEYGYTF,TGTGCCAGCAGCCACAGGACAGGATTGGATGAATATGGCTACACCTTC
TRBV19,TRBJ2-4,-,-,CASSGQLAKNIQYF,TGTGCCAGTTCCGGACAGCTAGCCAAAAACATTCAGTACTTC
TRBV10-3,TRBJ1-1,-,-,CAITQDRNTEAFF,TGTGCCATCACTCAGGACAGGAACACTGAAGCTTTCTTT
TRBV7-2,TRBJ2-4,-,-,CASSLRGQENIQYF,TGTGCCAGCAGCTTAAGGGGCCAGGAGAACATTCAGTACTTC
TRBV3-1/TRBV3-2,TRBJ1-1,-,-,CASSLRNTEAFF,TGTGCCAGCAGCCTGAGGAACACTGAAGCTTTCTTT
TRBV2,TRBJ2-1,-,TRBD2,CASKGTSGDNEQFF,TGTGCCAGCAAGGGGACTAGCGGGGACAATGAGCAGTTCTTC
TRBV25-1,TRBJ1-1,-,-,CASSAENRNTEAFF,TGTGCCAGCAGTGCTGAGAACAGGAACACTGAAGCTTTCTTT
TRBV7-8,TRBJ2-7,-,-,CASSFGKELYEQYF,TGTGCCAGCAGCTTTGGCAAGGAGCTCTACGAGCAGTACTTC
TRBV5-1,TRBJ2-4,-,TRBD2,CASSQGPSSGANIQYF,TGCGCCAGCAGCCAAGGCCCCTCTAGCGGGGCAAACATTCAGTACTTC
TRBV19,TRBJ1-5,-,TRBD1,CASSSLSGQGADQPQHF,TGTGCCAGTAGCAGCCTATCGGGACAGGGGGCCGATCAGCCCCAGCATTTT
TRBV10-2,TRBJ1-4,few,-,CASSEQQATNEKLFF,TGCGCCAGCAGTGAGCAACAGGCAACTAATGAAAAACTGTTTTTT
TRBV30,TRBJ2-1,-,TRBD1,CAWREGTGSYNEQFF,TGTGCCTGGAGGGAAGGGACAGGGTCCTACAATGAGCAGTTCTTC
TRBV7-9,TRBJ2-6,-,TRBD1,CASSTLPGQYSGANVLTF,TGTGCCAGCAGCACCTTACCGGGACAGTACTCTGGGGCCAACGTCCTGACTTTC
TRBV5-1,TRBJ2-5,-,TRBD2,CASSPGTSGALQETQYF,TGCGCCAGCAGCCCCGGGACTAGCGGGGCCCTCCAAGAGACCCAGTACTTC
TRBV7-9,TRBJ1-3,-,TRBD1,CASSLQLTDRGPGNTIYF,TGTGCCAGCAGCTTACAACTAACCGACAGGGGGCCAGGAAACACCATATATTTT
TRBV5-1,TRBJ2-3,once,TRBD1,CASSETGSADTQYF,TGCGCCAGCTCCGAGACAGGGAGCGCAGATACGCAGTATTTT
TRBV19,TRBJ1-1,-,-,CASSTASAAGLNTEAFF,TGTGCCAGTAGTACAGCCTCGGCGGCGGGACTGAACACTGAAGCTTTCTTT
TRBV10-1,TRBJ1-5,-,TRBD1,CASTLKARGHDQPQHF,TGCGCCAGCACCCTCAAAGCAAGGGGGCACGATCAGCCCCAGCATTTT
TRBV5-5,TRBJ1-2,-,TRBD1,CASSLYLGQGGDGYTF,TGTGCCAGCAGCCTATACCTTGGACAGGGGGGCGATGGCTACACCTTC
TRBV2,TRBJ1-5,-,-,CASVGLRGQPQHF,TGTGCCAGCGTCGGCTTAAGGGGTCAGCCCCAGCATTTT
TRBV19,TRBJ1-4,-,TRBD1,CASKTGGKEKLFF,TGTGCCAGTAAGACAGGGGGGAAGGAAAAACTGTTTTTT
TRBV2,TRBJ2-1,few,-,CASSGAGGLNIEQFF,TGTGCCAGCAGTGGAGCCGGGGGGCTTAACATTGAGCAGTTCTTC
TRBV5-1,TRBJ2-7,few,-,CASSTTPGIGQYEQYF,TGCGCCAGCAGCACCACTCCGGGGATCGGCCAGTACGAGCAGTACTTC
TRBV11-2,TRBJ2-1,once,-,CASTAGYNEQFF,TGTGCCAGCACAGCAGGTTACAATGAGCAGTTCTTC
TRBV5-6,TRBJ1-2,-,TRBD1,CASRPGTGGAYGYTF,TGTGCCAGCAGGCCCGGGACAGGGGGCGCCTATGGCTACACCTTC
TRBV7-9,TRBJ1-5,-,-,CASSSLDSSNQPQHF,TGTGCCAGCAGCTCCCTAGACAGTAGCAATCAGCCCCAGCATTTT
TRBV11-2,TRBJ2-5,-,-,CASRLGRETQYF,TGTGCCAGCAGGCTAGGGAGGGAGACCCAGTACTTC
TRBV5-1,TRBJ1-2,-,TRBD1,CASSLWGQGAGYTF,TGCGCCAGCAGCTTGTGGGGACAGGGAGCCGGCTACACCTTC
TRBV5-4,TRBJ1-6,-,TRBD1,CASSRDRVNSPLHF,TGTGCCAGCAGCCGGGACAGGGTGAATTCACCCCTCCACTTT
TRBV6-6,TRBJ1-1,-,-,CASTIQTNTEAFF,TGTGCCAGCACCATACAGACGAACACTGAAGCTTTCTTT
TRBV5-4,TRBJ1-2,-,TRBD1,CASSTGQGNYGYTF,TGTGCCAGCAGCACTGGACAGGGCAACTATGGCTACACCTTC
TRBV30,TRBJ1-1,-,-,CAWRTGFNTEAFF,TGTGCCTGGAGAACGGGGTTTAACACTGAAGCTTTCTTT
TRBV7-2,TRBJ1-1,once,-,CASSTDRSTEAFF,TGTGCCAGCAGCACCGACAGGAGCACTGAAGCTTTCTTT
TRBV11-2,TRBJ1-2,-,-,CASSPPRAGGYTF,TGTGCCAGCAGCCCCCCGAGGGCGGGAGGCTACACCTTC
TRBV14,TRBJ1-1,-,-,CASSQGGRTEAFF,TGTGCCAGCAGCCAAGGGGGGCGTACTGAAGCTTTCTTT
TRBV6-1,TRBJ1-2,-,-,CASSEGRSEATF,TGTGCCAGCAGTGAAGGTCGGTCGGAGGCCACCTTC
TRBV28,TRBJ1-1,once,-,CASSISGVMNTEAFF,TGTGCCAGCAGTATCTCGGGGGTCATGAACACTGAAGCTTTCTTT
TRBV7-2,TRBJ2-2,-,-,CASSFKQGFLPGELFF,TGTGCCAGCAGCTTTAAACAGGGTTTCCTCCCCGGGGAGCTGTTTTTT
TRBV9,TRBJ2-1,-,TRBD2,CASSVGLAGSSYNEQFF,TGTGCCAGCAGCGTCGGACTAGCGGGAAGCTCCTACAATGAGCAGTTCTTC
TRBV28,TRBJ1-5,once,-,CASSFEGGVGNQPQHF,TGTGCCAGCAGTTTTGAGGGTGGGGTGGGCAATCAGCCCCAGCATTTT